This T cell receptor beta chain came from a study of blood T cell repertoires in COVID-19. About the study: Collection of acute and convalescent COVID-19 samples took place in the United States, Italy and Spain.

Using immunoSEQ multiplex PCR, the repertoire was profiled, and TCRdb retains in-frame clones only, with some absent. The table lists more than 250,000 clones, roughly 88% of them singletons. The CDR3 is 16 amino acids. The ends lost 3 bases at V and 7 bases at J; junction bases unmatched: 9. CDR1 ENHRY and CDR2 SYGVKD come from the germline V gene. Sequences were obtained from PBMCs or T cells enriched from blood (not recorded which). The sequence was collected from a woman aged 40 to 55 with acute COVID-19. The chain is built from TRBV10-3 and TRBJ1-5; 10 bases map to TRBD1. The CDR3 is CAISDSGTGAWQPQHF. The CDR3 region has the DNA TGTGCCATCAGTGATTCCGGGACAGGGGCATGGCAGCCCCAGCATTTT.